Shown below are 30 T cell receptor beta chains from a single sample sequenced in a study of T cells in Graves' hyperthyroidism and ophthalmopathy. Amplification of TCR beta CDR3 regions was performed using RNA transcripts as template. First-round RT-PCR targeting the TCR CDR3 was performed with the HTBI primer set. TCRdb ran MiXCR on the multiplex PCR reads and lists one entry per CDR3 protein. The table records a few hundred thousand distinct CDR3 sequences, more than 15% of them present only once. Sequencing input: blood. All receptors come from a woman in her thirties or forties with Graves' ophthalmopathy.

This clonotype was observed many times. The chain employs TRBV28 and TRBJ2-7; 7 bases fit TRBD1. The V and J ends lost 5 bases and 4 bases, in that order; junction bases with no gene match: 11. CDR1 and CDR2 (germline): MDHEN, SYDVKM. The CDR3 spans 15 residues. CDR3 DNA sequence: TGTGCCAGCAGTCGCCCGACAGGGAGTTCTTACGAGCAGTACTTC. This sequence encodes CASSRPTGSSYEQYF.

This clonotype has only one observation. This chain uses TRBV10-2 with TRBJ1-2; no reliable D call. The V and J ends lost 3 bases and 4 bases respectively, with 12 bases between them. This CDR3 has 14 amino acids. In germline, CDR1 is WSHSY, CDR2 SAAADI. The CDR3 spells CASSDAARFYGYTF. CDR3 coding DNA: TGCGCCAGCAGTGACGCGGCCAGATTCTATGGCTACACCTTC.

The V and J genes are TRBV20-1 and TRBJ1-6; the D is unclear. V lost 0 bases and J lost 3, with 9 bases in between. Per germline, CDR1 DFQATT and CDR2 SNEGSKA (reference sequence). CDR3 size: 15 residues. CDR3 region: CSARDFEHYNSPLHF. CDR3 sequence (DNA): TGCAGTGCTAGAGATTTCGAACACTATAATTCACCCCTCCACTTT.

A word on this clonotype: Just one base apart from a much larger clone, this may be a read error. CDR3 bases: TGTGCCAGCAGCCGGGACAGCCCCACAGGTACGCAGTATTTT. Its protein is CASSRDSPTGTQYF. The chain is built from TRBV7-9 and TRBJ2-3; 7 nucleotides line up with TRBD1. Looked up from germline, CDR1 is SEHNR and CDR2 is FQNEAQ (reference sequence). There are 14 residues in the CDR3.

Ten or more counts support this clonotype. The CDR3 DNA reads as TGTGCCAGCAGCTTACAAGACAGGGGAGCTTTCTTT. This codes for CASSLQDRGAFF. The chain has TRBV11-2 and TRBJ1-1; 8 bases line up with TRBD1. Germline CDR1 and CDR2: SGHAT and FQNNGV. Trimming cost V 2 bases and J 10 bases; bases outside gene matches: 3. The CDR3 runs to 12 residues.

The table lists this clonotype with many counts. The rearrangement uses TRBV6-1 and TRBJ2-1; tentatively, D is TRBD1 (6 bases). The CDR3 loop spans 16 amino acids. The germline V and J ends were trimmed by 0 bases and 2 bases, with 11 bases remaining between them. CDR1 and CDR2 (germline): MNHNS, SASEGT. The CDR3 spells CASSEALDRPYNEQFF. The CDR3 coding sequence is TGTGCCAGCAGTGAAGCTTTGGACAGACCCTACAATGAGCAGTTCTTC.

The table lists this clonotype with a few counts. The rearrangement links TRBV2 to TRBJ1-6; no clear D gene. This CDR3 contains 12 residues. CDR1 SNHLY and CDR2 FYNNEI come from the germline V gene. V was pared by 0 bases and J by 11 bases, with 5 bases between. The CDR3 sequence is CASSEAGTPLHF. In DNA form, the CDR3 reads TGTGCCAGCAGTGAAGCAGGGACACCCCTCCACTTT.

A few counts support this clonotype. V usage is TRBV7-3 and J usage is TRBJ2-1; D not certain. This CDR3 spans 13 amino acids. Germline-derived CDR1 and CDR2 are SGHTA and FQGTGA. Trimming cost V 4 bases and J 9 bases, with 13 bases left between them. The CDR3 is CASSSTQSGEQFF. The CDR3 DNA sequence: TGTGCCAGCAGCTCGACCCAGTCGGGTGAGCAGTTCTTC.

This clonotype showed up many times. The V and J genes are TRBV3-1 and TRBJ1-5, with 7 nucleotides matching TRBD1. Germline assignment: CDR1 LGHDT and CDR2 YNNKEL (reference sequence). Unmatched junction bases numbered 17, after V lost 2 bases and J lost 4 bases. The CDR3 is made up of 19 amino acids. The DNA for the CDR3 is TGTGCCAGCAGCCAACTTCCGCTCAGACAGGGTCTGAGGAATCAGCCCCAGCATTTT. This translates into CASSQLPLRQGLRNQPQHF.

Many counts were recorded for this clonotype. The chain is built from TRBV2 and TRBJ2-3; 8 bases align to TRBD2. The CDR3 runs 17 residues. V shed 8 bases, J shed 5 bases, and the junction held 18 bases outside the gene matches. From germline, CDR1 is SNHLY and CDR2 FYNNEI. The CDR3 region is CASDPPKGREALDTQYF. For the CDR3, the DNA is TGTGCCAGCGACCCCCCTAAAGGGCGGGAGGCTTTAGATACGCAGTATTTT.

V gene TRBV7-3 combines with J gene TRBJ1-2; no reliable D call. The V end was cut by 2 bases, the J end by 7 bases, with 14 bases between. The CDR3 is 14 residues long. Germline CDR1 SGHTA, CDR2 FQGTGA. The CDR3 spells CASSLAAGSSGYTF. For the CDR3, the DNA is TGTGCCAGCAGCTTAGCGGCAGGTTCTTCTGGCTACACCTTC. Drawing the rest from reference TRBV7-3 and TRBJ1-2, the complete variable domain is GAGVSQTPSNKVTEKGKYVELRCDPISGHTALYWYRQSLGQGPEFLIYFQGTGAADDSGLPNDRFFAVRPEGSVSTLKIQRTERGDSAVYLCASSLAAGSSGYTFGSGTRLTVV.

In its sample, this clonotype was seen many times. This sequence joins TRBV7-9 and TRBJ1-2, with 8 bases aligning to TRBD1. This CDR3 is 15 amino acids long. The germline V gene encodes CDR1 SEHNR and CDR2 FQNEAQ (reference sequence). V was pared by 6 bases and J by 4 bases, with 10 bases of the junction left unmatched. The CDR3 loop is CASSRDRTHGYGYTF. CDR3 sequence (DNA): TGTGCCAGCAGTCGGGACAGGACCCATGGCTATGGCTACACCTTC. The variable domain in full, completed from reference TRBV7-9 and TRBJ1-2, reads DTGVSQNPRHKITKRGQNVTFRCDPISEHNRLYWYRQTLGQGPEFLTYFQNEAQLEKSRLLSDRFSAERPKGSFSTLEIQRTEQGDSAMYLCASSRDRTHGYGYTFGSGTRLTVV.

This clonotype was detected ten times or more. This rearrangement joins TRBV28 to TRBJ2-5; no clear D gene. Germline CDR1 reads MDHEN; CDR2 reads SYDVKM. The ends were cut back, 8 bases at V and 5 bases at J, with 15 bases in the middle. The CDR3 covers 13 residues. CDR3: CASHQWVGETQYF. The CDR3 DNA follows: TGTGCCAGCCATCAATGGGTAGGCGAGACCCAGTACTTC.

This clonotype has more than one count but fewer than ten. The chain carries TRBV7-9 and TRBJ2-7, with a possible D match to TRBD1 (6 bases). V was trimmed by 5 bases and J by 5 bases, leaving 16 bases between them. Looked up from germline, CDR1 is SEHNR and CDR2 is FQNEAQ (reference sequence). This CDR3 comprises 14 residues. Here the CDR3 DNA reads TGTGCCAGCAGCAAACAGGGAGTAACGCACGAGCAGTACTTC. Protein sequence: CASSKQGVTHEQYF.

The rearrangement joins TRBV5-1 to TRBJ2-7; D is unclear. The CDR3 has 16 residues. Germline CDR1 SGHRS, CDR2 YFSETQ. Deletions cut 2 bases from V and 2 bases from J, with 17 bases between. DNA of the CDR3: TGCGCCAGCAGCTTCCGGGTTGGCAGTTCTACCTACGAGCAGTACTTC. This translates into CASSFRVGSSTYEQYF.

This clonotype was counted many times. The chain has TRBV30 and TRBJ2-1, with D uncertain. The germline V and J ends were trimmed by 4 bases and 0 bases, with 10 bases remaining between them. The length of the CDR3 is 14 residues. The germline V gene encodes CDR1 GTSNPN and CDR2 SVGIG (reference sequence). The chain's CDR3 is CAWKFGSSYNEQFF. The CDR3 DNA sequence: TGTGCCTGGAAGTTTGGAAGCTCCTACAATGAGCAGTTCTTC.

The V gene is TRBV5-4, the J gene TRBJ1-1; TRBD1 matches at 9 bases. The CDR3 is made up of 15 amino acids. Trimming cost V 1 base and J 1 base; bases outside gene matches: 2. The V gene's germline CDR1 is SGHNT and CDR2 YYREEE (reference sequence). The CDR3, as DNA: TGTGCCAGCAGCTTGTGGGGACAGGGGAACACTGAAGCTTTCTTT. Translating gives CASSLWGQGNTEAFF.

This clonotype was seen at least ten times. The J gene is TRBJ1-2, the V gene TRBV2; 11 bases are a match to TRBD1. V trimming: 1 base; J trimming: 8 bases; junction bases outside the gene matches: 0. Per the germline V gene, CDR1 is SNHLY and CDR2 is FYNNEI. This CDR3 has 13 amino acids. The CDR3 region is CASSEGTGGGYTF. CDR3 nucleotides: TGTGCCAGCAGTGAAGGGACAGGGGGCGGCTACACCTTC.

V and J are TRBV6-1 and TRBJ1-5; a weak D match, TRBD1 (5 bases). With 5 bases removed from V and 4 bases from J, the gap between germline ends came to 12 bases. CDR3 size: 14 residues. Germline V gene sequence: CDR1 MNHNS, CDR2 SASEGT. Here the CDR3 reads CASSRDFMNQPQHF. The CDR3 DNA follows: TGTGCCAGCAGTAGGGACTTCATGAATCAGCCCCAGCATTTT.

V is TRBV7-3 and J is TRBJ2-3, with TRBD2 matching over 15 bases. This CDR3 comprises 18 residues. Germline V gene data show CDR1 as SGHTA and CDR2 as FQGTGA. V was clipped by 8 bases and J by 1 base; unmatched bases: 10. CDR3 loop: CASQGLAGGAGGTDTQYF. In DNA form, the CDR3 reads TGTGCCAGCCAAGGACTAGCGGGGGGGGCCGGGGGCACAGATACGCAGTATTTT.

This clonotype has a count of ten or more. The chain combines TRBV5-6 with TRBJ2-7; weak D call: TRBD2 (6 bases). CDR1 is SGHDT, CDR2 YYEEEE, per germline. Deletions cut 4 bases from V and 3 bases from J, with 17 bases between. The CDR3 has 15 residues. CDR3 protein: CASSPPWPSDYEQYF. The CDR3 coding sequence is TGTGCCAGCAGCCCACCCTGGCCTAGCGACTACGAGCAGTACTTC. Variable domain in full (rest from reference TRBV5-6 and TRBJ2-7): DAGVTQSPTHLIKTRGQQVTLRCSPKSGHDTVSWYQQALGQGPQFIFQYYEEEERQRGNFPDRFSGHQFPNYSSELNVNALLLGDSALYLCASSPPWPSDYEQYFGPGTRLTVT.

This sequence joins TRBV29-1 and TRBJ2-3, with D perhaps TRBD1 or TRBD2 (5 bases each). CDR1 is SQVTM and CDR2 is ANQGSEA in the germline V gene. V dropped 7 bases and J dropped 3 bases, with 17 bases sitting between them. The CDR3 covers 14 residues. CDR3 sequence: CSAPGTGSTDTQYF. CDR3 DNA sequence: TGCAGCGCCCCGGGGACGGGGAGTACAGATACGCAGTATTTT.

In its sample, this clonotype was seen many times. DNA for the CDR3: TGTGCCAGCAGTGACGACAGGGTCCGAGCCAAAAACATTCAGTACTTC. This gives the protein CASSDDRVRAKNIQYF. This chain links TRBV6-1 with TRBJ2-4, with 7 nucleotides matching TRBD1. Trimming removed 3 bases from V and 0 bases from J; junction bases left unmatched: 5. The CDR3 has 16 amino acids. Germline V gene lookup returns CDR1 MNHNS and CDR2 SASEGT.

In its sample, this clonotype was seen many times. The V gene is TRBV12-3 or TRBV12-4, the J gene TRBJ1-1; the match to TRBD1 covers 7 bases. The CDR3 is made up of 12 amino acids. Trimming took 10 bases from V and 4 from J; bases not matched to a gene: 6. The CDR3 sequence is CATRQGSTEAFF. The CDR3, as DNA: TGTGCCACGCGACAGGGAAGCACTGAAGCTTTCTTT.

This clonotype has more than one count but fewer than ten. The CDR3: CSARLPGPDTQYF. The CDR3 DNA reads as TGCAGTGCTAGACTGCCCGGGCCAGATACGCAGTATTTT. This rearrangement joins TRBV20-1 to TRBJ2-3, with D unclear. Germline lookup yields CDR1 DFQATT and CDR2 SNEGSKA (reference sequence). This CDR3 is built from 13 residues. V was shortened by 2 bases and J by 4 bases, with 10 bases between the two germline ends.

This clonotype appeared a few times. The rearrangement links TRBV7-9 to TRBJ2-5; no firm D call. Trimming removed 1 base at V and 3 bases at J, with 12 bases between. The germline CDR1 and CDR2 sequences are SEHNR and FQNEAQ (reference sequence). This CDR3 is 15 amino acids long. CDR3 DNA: TGTGCCAGCAGCTTAGGGGCTGGCCCCGAAGAGACCCAGTACTTC. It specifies CASSLGAGPEETQYF.

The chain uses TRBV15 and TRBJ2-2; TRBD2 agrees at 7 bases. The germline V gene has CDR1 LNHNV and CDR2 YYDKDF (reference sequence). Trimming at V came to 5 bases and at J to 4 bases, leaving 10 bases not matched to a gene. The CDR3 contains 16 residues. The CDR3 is CATSPRGGEGTGELFF. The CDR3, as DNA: TGTGCCACCAGCCCACGGGGCGGGGAGGGCACCGGGGAGCTGTTTTTT. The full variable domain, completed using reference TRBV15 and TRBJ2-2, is DAMVIQNPRYQVTQFGKPVTLSCSQTLNHNVMYWYQQKSSQAPKLLFHYYDKDFNNEADTPDNFQSRRPNTSFCFLDIRSPGLGDTAMYLCATSPRGGEGTGELFFGEGSRLTVL.

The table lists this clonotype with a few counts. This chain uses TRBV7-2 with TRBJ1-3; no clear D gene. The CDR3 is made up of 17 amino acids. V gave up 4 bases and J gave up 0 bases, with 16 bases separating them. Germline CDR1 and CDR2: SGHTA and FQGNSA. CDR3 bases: TGTGCCAGCAGCTCTACCCACCTCGGTTTCTCTGGAAACACCATATATTTT. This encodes CASSSTHLGFSGNTIYF.

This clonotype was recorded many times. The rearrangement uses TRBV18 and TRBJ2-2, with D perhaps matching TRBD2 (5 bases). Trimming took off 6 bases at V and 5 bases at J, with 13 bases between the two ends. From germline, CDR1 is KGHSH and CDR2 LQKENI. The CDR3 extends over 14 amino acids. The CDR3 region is CASSLRRATGELFF. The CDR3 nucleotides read TGTGCCAGCTCTCTCAGGCGGGCAACCGGGGAGCTGTTTTTT.

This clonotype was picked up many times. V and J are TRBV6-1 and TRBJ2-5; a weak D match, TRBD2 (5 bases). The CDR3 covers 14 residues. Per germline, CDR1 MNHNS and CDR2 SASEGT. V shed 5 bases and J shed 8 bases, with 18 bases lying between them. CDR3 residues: CASSPDRGWGTQYF. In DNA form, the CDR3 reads TGTGCCAGCAGTCCCGATCGAGGGTGGGGAACCCAGTACTTC.